The clone carrying this TCR beta chain was observed a handful of times. The antigen remains undetermined. The entry originates in a study of CD8 T cells in ankylosing spondylitis. The study, taken as a whole, reports: According to the report, clones linked to the disease were significantly enriched in matched synovial fluid samples taken from ankylosing spondylitis patients. Relatively scarce in peripheral blood, disease-linked clones were CD8+. Existing reports had already noted some motif variants in reactive arthritis synovial fluid and blood.

TCRdb processed the 5' RACE reads anew with MiXCR; each CDR3 protein has one entry. The table has around 180,000 distinct CDR3 sequences, over 10% seen once. After removal of 3 bases from V and 8 bases from J, the junction contained 15 bases not matched to a gene. The CDR3 extends over 17 amino acids. Germline V gives CDR1 SGHRS, CDR2 YFSETQ. The chain uses TRBV5-1 and TRBJ1-2, with 11 bases fitting TRBD1. The sequence came from a female donor with ankylosing spondylitis or in good health (not recorded which). What was sequenced was blood, either unsorted or a sorted T cell fraction (not recorded which). The CDR3 DNA is TGCGCCAGCAGCTCCACCCCTGGAGGACAGGGGGCTCAGGGCTACACCTTC. Amino acids: CASSSTPGGQGAQGYTF.